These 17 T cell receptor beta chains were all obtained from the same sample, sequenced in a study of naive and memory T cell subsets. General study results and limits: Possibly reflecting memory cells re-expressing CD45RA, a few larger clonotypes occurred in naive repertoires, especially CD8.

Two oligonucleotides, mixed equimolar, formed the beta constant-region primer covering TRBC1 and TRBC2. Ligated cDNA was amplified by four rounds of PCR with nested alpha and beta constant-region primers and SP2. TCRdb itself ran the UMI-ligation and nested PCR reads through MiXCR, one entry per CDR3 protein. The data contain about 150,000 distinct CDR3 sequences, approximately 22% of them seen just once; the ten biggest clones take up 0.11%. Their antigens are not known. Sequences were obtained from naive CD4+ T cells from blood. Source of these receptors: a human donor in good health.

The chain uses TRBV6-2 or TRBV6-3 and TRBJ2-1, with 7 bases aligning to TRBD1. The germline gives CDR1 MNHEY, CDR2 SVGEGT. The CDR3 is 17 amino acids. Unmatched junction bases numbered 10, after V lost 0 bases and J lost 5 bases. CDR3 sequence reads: CASSYSYARGPHNEQFF. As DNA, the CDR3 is TGTGCCAGCAGTTACTCGTATGCGAGGGGGCCCCACAATGAGCAGTTCTTC.

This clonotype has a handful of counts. The DNA of the CDR3 is TGTGCCAGCACTCAACGAGAGACCCAGTACTTC. Translation: CASTQRETQYF. The J gene is TRBJ2-5, the V gene TRBV6-6; no firm D call. This CDR3 is built from 11 residues. Germline V lookup: CDR1 MNHNY, CDR2 SVGAGI (reference sequence). The V gene lost 7 bases and the J gene lost 4 bases, with 7 bases spanning the gap.

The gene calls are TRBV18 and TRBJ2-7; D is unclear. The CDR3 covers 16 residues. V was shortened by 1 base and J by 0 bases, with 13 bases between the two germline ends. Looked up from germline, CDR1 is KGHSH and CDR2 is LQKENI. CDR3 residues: CASSPQTLKPSYEQYF. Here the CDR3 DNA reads TGTGCCAGCTCACCACAGACACTCAAGCCCTCCTACGAGCAGTACTTC.

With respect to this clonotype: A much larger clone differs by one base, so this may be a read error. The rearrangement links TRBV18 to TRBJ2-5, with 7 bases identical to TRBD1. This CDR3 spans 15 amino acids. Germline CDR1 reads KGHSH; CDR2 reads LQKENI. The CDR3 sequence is CAGSPKGQRQETQYF. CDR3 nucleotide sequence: TGTGCCGGCTCACCTAAGGGACAGAGACAAGAGACCCAGTACTTC.

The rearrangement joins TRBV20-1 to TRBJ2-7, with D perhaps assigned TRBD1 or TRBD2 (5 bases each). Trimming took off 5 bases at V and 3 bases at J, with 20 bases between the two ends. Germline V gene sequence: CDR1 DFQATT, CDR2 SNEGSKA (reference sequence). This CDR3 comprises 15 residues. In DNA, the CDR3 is TGCAGTGCTCGAGGAGTGAGGGGCTTAAGCTACGAGCAGTACTTC. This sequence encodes CSARGVRGLSYEQYF.

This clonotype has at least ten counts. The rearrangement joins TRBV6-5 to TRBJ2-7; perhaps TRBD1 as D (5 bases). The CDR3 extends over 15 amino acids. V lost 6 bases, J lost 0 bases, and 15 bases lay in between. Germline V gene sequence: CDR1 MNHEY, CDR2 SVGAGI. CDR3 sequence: CASRVTGLGSYEQYF. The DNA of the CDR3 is TGTGCCAGCAGGGTAACAGGTCTGGGCTCCTACGAGCAGTACTTC.

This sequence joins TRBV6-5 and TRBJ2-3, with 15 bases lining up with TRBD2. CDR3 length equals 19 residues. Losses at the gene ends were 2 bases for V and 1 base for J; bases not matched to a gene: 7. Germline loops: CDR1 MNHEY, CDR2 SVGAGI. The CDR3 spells CASSYAGLAGGSRTDTQYF. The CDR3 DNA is TGTGCCAGCAGTTACGCCGGACTAGCGGGAGGGTCCCGCACAGATACGCAGTATTTT.

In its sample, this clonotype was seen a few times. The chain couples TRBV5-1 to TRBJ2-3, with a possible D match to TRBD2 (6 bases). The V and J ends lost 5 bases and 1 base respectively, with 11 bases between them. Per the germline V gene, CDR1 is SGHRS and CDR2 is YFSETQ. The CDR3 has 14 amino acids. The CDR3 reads CASSNLARTDTQYF. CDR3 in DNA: TGCGCCAGCAGTAACCTAGCGCGCACAGATACGCAGTATTTT. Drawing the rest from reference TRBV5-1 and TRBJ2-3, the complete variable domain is KAGVTQTPRYLIKTRGQQVTLSCSPISGHRSVSWYQQTPGQGLQFLFEYFSETQRNKGNFPGRFSGRQFSNSRSEMNVSTLELGDSALYLCASSNLARTDTQYFGPGTRLTVL.

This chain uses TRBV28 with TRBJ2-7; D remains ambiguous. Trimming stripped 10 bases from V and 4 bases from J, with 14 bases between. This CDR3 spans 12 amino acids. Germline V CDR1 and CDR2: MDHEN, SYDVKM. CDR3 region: CATQDGPYEQYF. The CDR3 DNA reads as TGTGCCACCCAGGACGGACCTTACGAGCAGTACTTC. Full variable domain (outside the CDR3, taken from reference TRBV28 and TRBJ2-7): DVKVTQSSRYLVKRTGEKVFLECVQDMDHENMFWYRQDPGLGLRLIYFSYDVKMKEKGDIPEGYSVSREKKERFSLILESASTNQTSMYLCATQDGPYEQYFGPGTRLTVT.

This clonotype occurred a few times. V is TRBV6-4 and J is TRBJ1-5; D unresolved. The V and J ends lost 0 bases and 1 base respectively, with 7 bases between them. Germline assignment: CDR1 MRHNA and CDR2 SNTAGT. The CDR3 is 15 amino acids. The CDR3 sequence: CASSDSGPSNQPQHF. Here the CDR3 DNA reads TGTGCCAGCAGTGACTCAGGACCGAGCAATCAGCCCCAGCATTTT.

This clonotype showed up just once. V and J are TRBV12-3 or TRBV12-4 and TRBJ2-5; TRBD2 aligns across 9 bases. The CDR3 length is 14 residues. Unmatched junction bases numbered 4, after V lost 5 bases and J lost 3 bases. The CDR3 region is CASSHRLAEETQYF. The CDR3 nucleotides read TGTGCCAGCAGTCACCGACTAGCGGAAGAGACCCAGTACTTC.

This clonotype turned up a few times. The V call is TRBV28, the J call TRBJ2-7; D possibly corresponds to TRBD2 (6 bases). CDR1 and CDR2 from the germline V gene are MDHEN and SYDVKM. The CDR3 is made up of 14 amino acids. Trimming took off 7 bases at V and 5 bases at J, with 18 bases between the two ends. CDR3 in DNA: TGTGCCAGCACCCCAACGGGGGTCACCAACGAGCAGTACTTC. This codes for CASTPTGVTNEQYF.

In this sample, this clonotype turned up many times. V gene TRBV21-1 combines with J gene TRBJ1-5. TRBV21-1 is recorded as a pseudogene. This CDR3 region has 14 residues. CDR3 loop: CASRSELRNQPQHF. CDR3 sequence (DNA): TGTGCCAGCAGGAGCGAGTTGAGAAATCAGCCCCAGCATTTT.

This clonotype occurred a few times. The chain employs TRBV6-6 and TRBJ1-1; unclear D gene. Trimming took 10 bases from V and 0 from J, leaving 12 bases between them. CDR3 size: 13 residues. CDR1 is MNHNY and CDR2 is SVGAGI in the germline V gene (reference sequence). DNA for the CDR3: TGTGCCACCAGACTTGGCATGAACACTGAAGCTTTCTTT. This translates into CATRLGMNTEAFF.

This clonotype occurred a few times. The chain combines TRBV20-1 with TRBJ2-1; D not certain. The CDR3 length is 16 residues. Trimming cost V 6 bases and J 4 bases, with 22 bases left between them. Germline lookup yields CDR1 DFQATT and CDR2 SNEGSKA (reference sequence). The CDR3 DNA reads TGCAGTGCCAGTCCGGGTACACCTTCCCCTTACAATGAGCAGTTCTTC. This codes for CSASPGTPSPYNEQFF.

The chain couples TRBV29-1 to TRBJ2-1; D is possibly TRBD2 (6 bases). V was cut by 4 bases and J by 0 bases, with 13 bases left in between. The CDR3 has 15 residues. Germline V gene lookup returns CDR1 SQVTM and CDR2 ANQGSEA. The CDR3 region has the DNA TGCAGCGTTGCCGGCGGGGCCAGCTCCTACAATGAGCAGTTCTTC. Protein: CSVAGGASSYNEQFF.

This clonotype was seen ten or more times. CDR3 DNA: TGTGCCAGCGGTACCGGGGACCAAGAGACCCAGTACTTC. This encodes CASGTGDQETQYF. The V gene is TRBV7-6, the J gene TRBJ2-5, with a possible D match to TRBD2 (5 bases). This CDR3 has 13 residues. V shed 8 bases and J shed 0 bases, with 10 bases lying between them. CDR1 and CDR2 from the germline V gene are SGHVS and FNYEAQ.